Listed below are T cell receptor beta chains from one sample, sequenced in a study of blood T cell repertoires in COVID-19. Sequenced by immunoSEQ multiplex PCR; TCRdb stores in-frame clones only, minus some. The data contain 25,000 or so clones, about 90% of them singletons. The sequencing input was peripheral blood. The receptors were sampled from a man between 65 and 85 years old with acute or convalescent COVID-19. CDR3s include the opening cysteine and the closing phenylalanine or tryptophan. The order of the fields is D gene, J gene, V gene, clone size, CDR3 protein, CDR3 DNA. D genes are given only for firm matches. Size tells how often a clone was seen (once, few, many) or the class of an expanded clone, and some rows leave it out.

d_call: TRBD1
j_call: TRBJ1-2
v_call: TRBV29-1
clone_size: -
cdr3_aa: CSVGGTGSYGYTF
cdr3_nt: TGCAGCGTCGGGGGGACAGGGAGCTATGGCTACACCTTC

d_call: TRBD2
j_call: TRBJ2-1
v_call: TRBV10-1
clone_size: -
cdr3_aa: CPSSRPPSGRARSYNEQFF
cdr3_nt: TGCCCCAGCAGCCGCCCCCCTAGCGGGAGGGCCCGCTCCTACAATGAGCAGTTCTTC

d_call: TRBD1
j_call: TRBJ2-3
v_call: TRBV6-5
clone_size: -
cdr3_aa: CASRMTGTTDTQYF
cdr3_nt: TGTGCCAGCAGAATGACAGGGACCACAGATACGCAGTATTTT

d_call: -
j_call: TRBJ2-1
v_call: TRBV12-2
clone_size: once
cdr3_aa: CASRLCPPYNEQFF
cdr3_nt: TGTGCAAGTCGCTTATGTCCCCCGTACAATGAGCAGTTCTTC

d_call: -
j_call: TRBJ1-3
v_call: TRBV2
clone_size: -
cdr3_aa: CASSRGFGNTIYF
cdr3_nt: TGTGCCAGCAGTAGAGGATTTGGAAACACCATATATTTT

d_call: TRBD2
j_call: TRBJ2-2
v_call: TRBV5-5
clone_size: few
cdr3_aa: CASSPTAGRGTGELFF
cdr3_nt: TGTGCCAGCAGCCCTACTGCGGGGAGGGGCACCGGGGAGCTGTTTTTT

d_call: TRBD2
j_call: TRBJ2-1
v_call: TRBV5-1
clone_size: -
cdr3_aa: CASSLAGTSGYNEQFF
cdr3_nt: TGCGCCAGCAGCTTGGCGGGGACTAGCGGGTACAATGAGCAGTTCTTC

d_call: TRBD2
j_call: TRBJ2-3
v_call: TRBV27
clone_size: -
cdr3_aa: CASSPLAGARPDTQYF
cdr3_nt: TGTGCCAGCAGTCCCCTAGCGGGAGCTAGGCCCGATACGCAGTATTTT

d_call: TRBD1
j_call: TRBJ1-2
v_call: TRBV5-5
clone_size: -
cdr3_aa: CASSLVLLWTGGGYTF
cdr3_nt: TGTGCCAGCAGCTTGGTTCTTTTGTGGACAGGGGGTGGCTACACCTTC

d_call: TRBD1
j_call: TRBJ2-1
v_call: TRBV12-3/TRBV12-4
clone_size: -
cdr3_aa: CASTIDRDNEQFF
cdr3_nt: TGTGCCAGCACTATAGACAGGGACAATGAGCAGTTCTTC

d_call: TRBD1
j_call: TRBJ2-7
v_call: TRBV5-1
clone_size: once
cdr3_aa: CASSPTGGSYEQYF
cdr3_nt: TGCGCCAGCAGCCCTACAGGGGGCTCCTACGAGCAGTACTTC

d_call: TRBD1
j_call: TRBJ2-2
v_call: TRBV5-4
clone_size: -
cdr3_aa: CASSQDRGRYTGELFF
cdr3_nt: TGTGCCAGCAGCCAGGACAGGGGTCGATACACCGGGGAGCTGTTTTTT

d_call: TRBD2
j_call: TRBJ2-5
v_call: TRBV18
clone_size: -
cdr3_aa: CASSPTSGRPGETQYF
cdr3_nt: TGTGCCAGCTCACCGACTAGCGGGAGGCCGGGGGAGACCCAGTACTTC

d_call: -
j_call: TRBJ1-5
v_call: TRBV5-5
clone_size: -
cdr3_aa: CASSLAARNSNQPQHF
cdr3_nt: TGTGCCAGCAGCTTGGCCGCGCGGAATAGCAATCAGCCCCAGCATTTT

d_call: -
j_call: TRBJ2-5
v_call: TRBV5-1
clone_size: -
cdr3_aa: CASSRSQGQLQETQYF
cdr3_nt: TGCGCCAGCAGCCGTTCACAGGGTCAACTCCAAGAGACCCAGTACTTC

d_call: -
j_call: TRBJ1-1
v_call: TRBV2
clone_size: -
cdr3_aa: CASREGGTEAFF
cdr3_nt: TGTGCCAGCAGGGAGGGCGGCACTGAAGCTTTCTTT

d_call: -
j_call: TRBJ1-6
v_call: TRBV27
clone_size: -
cdr3_aa: CASRRENSPLHF
cdr3_nt: TGTGCCAGCAGAAGGGAGAATTCACCCCTCCACTTT

d_call: -
j_call: TRBJ1-6
v_call: TRBV21-1
clone_size: once
cdr3_aa: CASSKAHKQGYNSPLHF
cdr3_nt: TGTGCCAGCAGCAAGGCTCATAAACAGGGCTATAATTCACCCCTCCACTTT

d_call: -
j_call: TRBJ2-1
v_call: TRBV7-3
clone_size: -
cdr3_aa: CASSLFGRELDEQFF
cdr3_nt: TGTGCCAGCAGCTTATTTGGTCGGGAGTTAGATGAGCAGTTCTTC

d_call: TRBD1
j_call: TRBJ2-1
v_call: TRBV7-3
clone_size: -
cdr3_aa: CASSEGQTYNEQFF
cdr3_nt: TGTGCCAGCAGCGAGGGACAGACCTACAATGAGCAGTTCTTC

d_call: TRBD2
j_call: TRBJ2-1
v_call: TRBV5-1
clone_size: -
cdr3_aa: CASSELAVTYNEQFF
cdr3_nt: TGCGCCAGCAGCGAACTAGCGGTGACCTACAATGAGCAGTTCTTC

d_call: -
j_call: TRBJ2-1
v_call: TRBV4-3
clone_size: once
cdr3_aa: CASSQEIYNRPFF
cdr3_nt: TGCGCCAGCAGCCAAGAGATTTATAACAGGCCGTTCTTC

d_call: TRBD1
j_call: TRBJ1-5
v_call: TRBV7-8
clone_size: -
cdr3_aa: CASSLSAQGGGQPQHF
cdr3_nt: TGTGCCAGCAGCTTATCGGCCCAGGGGGGAGGTCAGCCCCAGCATTTT

d_call: -
j_call: TRBJ2-7
v_call: TRBV7-3
clone_size: -
cdr3_aa: CASSLAGPYEQYF
cdr3_nt: TGTGCCAGCAGCTTAGCAGGGCCCTACGAGCAGTACTTC

d_call: -
j_call: TRBJ1-2
v_call: TRBV7-9
clone_size: -
cdr3_aa: CASSFTENYGYTF
cdr3_nt: TGTGCCAGCAGCTTCACAGAGAACTATGGCTACACCTTC

d_call: -
j_call: TRBJ2-5
v_call: TRBV10-3
clone_size: -
cdr3_aa: CAISGGGHQETQYF
cdr3_nt: TGTGCCATCAGTGGGGGGGGACACCAGGAGACCCAGTACTTC

d_call: TRBD2
j_call: TRBJ2-7
v_call: TRBV28
clone_size: -
cdr3_aa: CASSLRLAGVYEQYF
cdr3_nt: TGTGCCAGCAGTTTAAGACTAGCGGGAGTCTACGAGCAGTACTTC

d_call: TRBD1
j_call: TRBJ1-4
v_call: TRBV19
clone_size: -
cdr3_aa: CASSVGQGQRKLFF
cdr3_nt: TGTGCCAGTAGTGTGGGACAGGGTCAGCGAAAACTGTTTTTT

d_call: -
j_call: TRBJ2-4
v_call: TRBV5-4
clone_size: once
cdr3_aa: CASSPRLSTNIQYF
cdr3_nt: TGTGCCAGCAGCCCCCGTCTGAGCACAAACATTCAGTACTTC

d_call: -
j_call: TRBJ1-4
v_call: TRBV15
clone_size: -
cdr3_aa: CATSSGSTTNEKLFF
cdr3_nt: TGTGCCACCAGCAGTGGCAGTACAACTAATGAAAAACTGTTTTTT

d_call: -
j_call: TRBJ1-5
v_call: TRBV6-2/TRBV6-3
clone_size: -
cdr3_aa: CASSYSQYSNQPQHF
cdr3_nt: TGTGCCAGCAGTTACTCTCAGTATAGCAATCAGCCCCAGCATTTT

d_call: -
j_call: TRBJ2-5
v_call: TRBV5-1
clone_size: once
cdr3_aa: CASSPGGRAETQYF
cdr3_nt: TGCGCCAGCAGCCCAGGAGGGCGAGCGGAGACCCAGTACTTC

d_call: -
j_call: TRBJ1-1
v_call: TRBV13
clone_size: -
cdr3_aa: CASSWGSGGTEAFF
cdr3_nt: TGTGCCAGCAGCTGGGGGAGCGGGGGCACTGAAGCTTTCTTT

d_call: TRBD2
j_call: TRBJ2-3
v_call: TRBV5-1
clone_size: -
cdr3_aa: CASTSGTTSTDTQYF
cdr3_nt: TGCGCCAGCACTAGCGGGACCACTAGCACAGATACGCAGTATTTT

d_call: -
j_call: TRBJ2-5
v_call: TRBV19
clone_size: -
cdr3_aa: CASSIREQETQYF
cdr3_nt: TGTGCCAGTAGTATCCGGGAACAAGAGACCCAGTACTTC

d_call: TRBD1
j_call: TRBJ1-5
v_call: TRBV5-8
clone_size: -
cdr3_aa: CASARTGATNQPQHF
cdr3_nt: TGTGCCAGCGCTAGGACAGGGGCGACGAATCAGCCCCAGCATTTT

d_call: -
j_call: TRBJ2-1
v_call: TRBV21-1
clone_size: -
cdr3_aa: CASSKAGSGRANPIQKYNEQFF
cdr3_nt: TGTGCCAGCAGCAAAGCCGGCAGCGGGAGGGCCAACCCAATTCAGAAGTACAATGAGCAGTTCTTC

d_call: TRBD2
j_call: TRBJ2-1
v_call: TRBV11-1
clone_size: few
cdr3_aa: CASSLRGTSGYNEQFF
cdr3_nt: TGTGCCAGCAGCTTACGTGGGACTAGCGGCTACAATGAGCAGTTCTTC

d_call: TRBD1
j_call: TRBJ2-1
v_call: TRBV19
clone_size: -
cdr3_aa: CASSIFRTGYYNEQFF
cdr3_nt: TGTGCCAGTAGTATATTTCGGACAGGGTATTACAATGAGCAGTTCTTC

d_call: -
j_call: TRBJ2-2
v_call: TRBV5-6
clone_size: -
cdr3_aa: CASSFGRNTGELFF
cdr3_nt: TGTGCCAGCAGCTTTGGCAGGAACACCGGGGAGCTGTTTTTT

d_call: TRBD1
j_call: TRBJ1-6
v_call: TRBV5-1
clone_size: -
cdr3_aa: CASSWLPGQDDSPLHF
cdr3_nt: TGCGCCAGCAGCTGGCTACCGGGACAGGACGATTCACCCCTCCACTTT

d_call: TRBD2
j_call: TRBJ2-1
v_call: TRBV3-1/TRBV3-2
clone_size: -
cdr3_aa: CASSRTSGRLYNEQFF
cdr3_nt: TGTGCCAGCAGCCGGACTAGCGGGAGACTATACAATGAGCAGTTCTTC

d_call: -
j_call: TRBJ2-1
v_call: TRBV24-1
clone_size: -
cdr3_aa: CATSDFAGNEQFF
cdr3_nt: TGTGCCACCAGTGATTTCGCAGGGAATGAGCAGTTCTTC

d_call: TRBD2
j_call: TRBJ2-2
v_call: TRBV10-2
clone_size: once
cdr3_aa: CASSDTSGTNTGELFF
cdr3_nt: TGCGCCAGCAGTGACACTAGCGGGACTAACACCGGGGAGCTGTTTTTT

d_call: -
j_call: TRBJ1-1
v_call: TRBV28
clone_size: -
cdr3_aa: CASSFHRGNEAFF
cdr3_nt: TGTGCCAGCAGTTTTCACCGGGGGAACGAAGCTTTCTTT

d_call: TRBD1
j_call: TRBJ1-5
v_call: TRBV5-6
clone_size: once
cdr3_aa: CASSLYRDRGNQPQHF
cdr3_nt: TGTGCCAGCAGCCTGTACCGGGACAGGGGAAATCAGCCCCAGCATTTT

d_call: TRBD1
j_call: TRBJ1-4
v_call: TRBV2
clone_size: -
cdr3_aa: CASSQGQGREKLFF
cdr3_nt: TGTGCCAGCAGTCAGGGACAGGGGAGGGAAAAACTGTTTTTT

d_call: -
j_call: TRBJ1-2
v_call: TRBV6-2/TRBV6-3
clone_size: -
cdr3_aa: CASSAPEAGYTF
cdr3_nt: TGTGCCAGCAGTGCCCCGGAGGCTGGCTACACCTTC

d_call: TRBD2
j_call: TRBJ2-7
v_call: TRBV9
clone_size: -
cdr3_aa: CASSVDGRANEQYF
cdr3_nt: TGTGCCAGCAGCGTAGACGGGAGGGCCAACGAGCAGTACTTC

d_call: TRBD2
j_call: TRBJ2-1
v_call: TRBV2
clone_size: -
cdr3_aa: CASQAGVGNEQFF
cdr3_nt: TGTGCCAGTCAAGCGGGAGTCGGGAATGAGCAGTTCTTC

d_call: -
j_call: TRBJ1-2
v_call: TRBV7-3
clone_size: -
cdr3_aa: CASSFAGRSGYTF
cdr3_nt: TGTGCCAGCAGCTTCGCGGGGCGGAGTGGCTACACCTTC

d_call: TRBD2
j_call: TRBJ2-5
v_call: TRBV7-2
clone_size: once
cdr3_aa: CASSSISAGGGETQYF
cdr3_nt: TGTGCCAGCAGCTCAATTTCAGCGGGAGGAGGGGAGACCCAGTACTTC

d_call: -
j_call: TRBJ2-7
v_call: TRBV15
clone_size: -
cdr3_aa: CATSIWGPTDEQYF
cdr3_nt: TGTGCCACCAGCATTTGGGGGCCCACGGACGAGCAGTACTTC

d_call: -
j_call: TRBJ2-2
v_call: TRBV24-1
clone_size: -
cdr3_aa: CATSDPGTGNGELFF
cdr3_nt: TGTGCCACCAGTGATCCCGGGACTGGGAACGGGGAGCTGTTTTTT

d_call: TRBD1
j_call: TRBJ2-7
v_call: TRBV6-5
clone_size: -
cdr3_aa: CASSRGQMSSYEQYF
cdr3_nt: TGTGCCAGCAGTAGGGGACAGATGAGCTCCTACGAGCAGTACTTC

d_call: TRBD2
j_call: TRBJ2-2
v_call: TRBV6-5
clone_size: once
cdr3_aa: CASRRDYLTGELFF
cdr3_nt: TGTGCCAGCAGAAGGGACTACCTCACCGGGGAGCTGTTTTTT

d_call: TRBD1
j_call: TRBJ2-7
v_call: TRBV9
clone_size: -
cdr3_aa: CASSVGGTGQYEQYF
cdr3_nt: TGTGCCAGCAGCGTAGGGGGGACAGGGCAGTACGAGCAGTACTTC

d_call: TRBD1
j_call: TRBJ1-1
v_call: TRBV19
clone_size: -
cdr3_aa: CASSLGQGEGEAFF
cdr3_nt: TGTGCCAGTAGCTTGGGACAGGGTGAAGGTGAAGCTTTCTTT

d_call: TRBD2
j_call: TRBJ2-5
v_call: TRBV6-2/TRBV6-3
clone_size: few
cdr3_aa: CASSYSTSGEGKTQYF
cdr3_nt: TGTGCCAGCAGTTACTCGACTAGCGGAGAGGGGAAGACCCAGTACTTC

d_call: -
j_call: TRBJ2-7
v_call: TRBV14
clone_size: -
cdr3_aa: CASSQGAGAFILPEQYF
cdr3_nt: TGTGCCAGCAGCCAAGGGGCAGGGGCCTTTATCCTCCCCGAGCAGTACTTC